This T cell receptor beta chain originates from a study of molecular identifiers for immune sequencing clone quantification listed by TCRdb under 2018. Turning to the overall study: For a replicate experiment, RNA from roughly 21,000 or 96,000 naive CD8 T cells was divided into five aliquots, and four of the five aliquots were sequenced. CD8 T cells were used in a methods study to benchmark molecular-identifier clustering-based TCR repertoire sequencing (MIDCIRS) and TCR RNA copy counting. The study at large found these results: In CMV-specific effector cells, clones with more than 20 RNA copies accounted for over 97% of molecules, whereas in naive cells such clones accounted for under 1%. Spiked-in Jurkat TCR RNA (approximately 10 copies' worth), which is not part of the donor repertoire, was contained in the naive libraries. Spiked-in Jurkat TCR RNA equal to a single cell's worth was reported to be detectable even within 1,100,000 naive CD8 T cells. When barcode sub-clustering was omitted, TCR diversity was inflated by chimeric consensus sequences, with chimeras reaching as high as 47%. Identical TCR molecules sharing a barcode could cause highly expanded clone sizes to be underestimated. Modeling estimated 3 to 3.5 recovered TCR RNA copies per cell, compared with about 10 by digital PCR, which implies 30% to 35% capture efficiency.

Naive CD8 T cell libraries were made from around 18,000 to 910,000 sorted cells using 10%, 30% or 50% of purified RNA. Naive CD8 T cells, defined as CD8+CD4-CCR7+CD45RA+, were FACS-sorted into RLT Plus buffer on a BD FACSAria II. To test detection sensitivity, Jurkat RNA equal to ten TCR copies was added to samples of 20,000-1,000,000 naive CD8 T cells. Enrichment of CD8 T cells was done with RosetteSep CD8+ T Cell Enrichment Cocktail plus Ficoll-Paque, and ACK red cell lysis came afterward. The library relied on PCR. Sequencing took place on a NextSeq 500. Bulk TCR libraries were generated as previously described, with the TCR primers listed in Table S5 used. Purification of total RNA was performed with the Qiagen AllPrep DNA/RNA kit. Before analysis, reads from multiple sequencing runs of the same library were pooled. Processing in the source paper ran as follows. Only reads with exact TCR constant sequence were kept, trimmed to 150 nt, and grouped by their 12-nt molecular barcodes. Reads in each barcode group were sub-clustered using a 15% Levenshtein threshold, and a quality-weighted consensus sequence was built for each RNA molecule. Non-functional sequences were excluded, and lower-count sequences lying one edit away from another sequence were also excluded. On the basis of fitting two negative binomial distributions, barcode sub-clusters with fewer than 20% of the maximum read count were discarded. TCRdb's own reprocessing of the public reads used fastp at Q25 and MiXCR and kept productive beta chains. Merged by CDR3 protein, the rows form single entries marked with the most common genes and DNA. The authors' filters were not applied to this entry. The table for this sample lists some 100,000 distinct CDR3 sequences; 36% of them were counted only once. The ten largest clonotypes hold 4% to 5% of the sample.

In regard to this clonotype: Its target antigen remains unknown. A much larger clone is a single base away; this may be a read error.

V is cut by 3 bases and J by 3 bases, and the space between the germline ends is 13 bases. CDR1 is given as LGHDT and CDR2 as YNNKEL, both from the germline V gene (reference sequence). Including the terminal cysteine and phenylalanine, the CDR3 comprises 15 residues. Only the CDR3 DNA stays, 45 bases, in frame from base 1. The sequence was obtained from a human donor in good health. Some libraries in this study had Jurkat cell RNA spiked in. The sample consisted of naive CD8+ T cells from blood, with Jurkat cell RNA spiked in. The cell subset or site label, as the study defines it: FACS-sorted CD8+CD4-CCR7+CD45RA+ naive T cells. Recombination connected TRBV3-1 to TRBJ2-3; perhaps TRBD1 is the D gene, with 6 bases matching. The CDR3 is CASSQGADNTDTQYF. The DNA sequence is given as TGTGCCAGCAGCCAGGGGGCGGATAATACAGATACGCAGTATTTT.